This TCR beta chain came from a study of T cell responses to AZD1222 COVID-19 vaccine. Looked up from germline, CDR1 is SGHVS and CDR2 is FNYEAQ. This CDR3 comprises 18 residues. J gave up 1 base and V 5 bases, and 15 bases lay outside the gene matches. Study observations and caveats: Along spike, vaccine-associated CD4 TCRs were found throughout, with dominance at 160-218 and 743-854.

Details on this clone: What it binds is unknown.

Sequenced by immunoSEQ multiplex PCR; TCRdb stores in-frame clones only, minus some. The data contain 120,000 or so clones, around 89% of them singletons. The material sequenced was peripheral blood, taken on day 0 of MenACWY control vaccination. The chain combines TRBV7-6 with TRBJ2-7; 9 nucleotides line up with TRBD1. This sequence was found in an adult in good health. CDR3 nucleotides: TGTGCCAGCAGCCACAACCGACCGGGGACAGGGCGTTCCTACGAGCAGTACTTC. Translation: CASSHNRPGTGRSYEQYF.